These 8 T cell receptor beta chains share one sample of origin, sequenced in a study of blood T cell repertoires in COVID-19. Sequencing used immunoSEQ multiplex PCR; TCRdb keeps in-frame clones, though not all of them. The data contain around 120,000 clones, about 85% of them singletons. Sequencing was done on a sample of peripheral blood. These receptors were collected from a human donor in a cohort sampled during active COVID-19.

The chain carries TRBV9 and TRBJ2-5; 12 positions agree with TRBD2. V shed 4 bases, J shed 2 bases, and the junction held 3 bases outside the gene matches. There are 15 residues in the CDR3. Germline V gene data show CDR1 as SGDLS and CDR2 as YYNGEE. The CDR3 DNA is TGTGCCAGCAGCCCCGGGACTAGCGGGCAAGAGACCCAGTACTTC. This gives the protein CASSPGTSGQETQYF.

This clone has more than one count but fewer than ten. This chain links TRBV12-5 with TRBJ1-5; D uncertain. The CDR3 runs to 12 residues. Germline values: CDR1 LGHNT, CDR2 FRNRAP. With 1 base removed from V and 7 bases from J, the gap between germline ends came to 5 bases. The CDR3 sequence: CASGLDRQPQHF. DNA of the CDR3: TGTGCTAGTGGTTTGGACCGGCAGCCCCAGCATTTT.

This chain's CDR3 is CASSVPRGGENTEAFF. DNA for the CDR3: TGTGCCAGCAGCGTCCCTCGGGGGGGTGAGAACACTGAAGCTTTCTTT. The chain links TRBV9 to TRBJ1-1; a possible D gene is TRBD1 (5 bases). Germline CDR1 SGDLS, CDR2 YYNGEE. The CDR3 length is 16 residues. V gave up 2 bases and J gave up 1 base, with 15 bases separating them.

This clone was found once. This rearrangement joins TRBV15 to TRBJ1-2, with 12 bases that match TRBD1. Germline CDR1 is LNHNV and CDR2 is YYDKDF (reference sequence). V lost 2 bases and J lost 5; bases outside the gene matches: 9. This CDR3 has 17 residues. The CDR3 loop is CATSRYPPGQGAYGYTF. Written as DNA, the CDR3 is TGTGCCACCAGCAGATACCCCCCGGGACAGGGGGCTTATGGCTACACCTTC. Full variable domain (rest looked up from reference TRBV15 and TRBJ1-2): DAMVIQNPRYQVTQFGKPVTLSCSQTLNHNVMYWYQQKSSQAPKLLFHYYDKDFNNEADTPDNFQSRRPNTSFCFLDIRSPGLGDTAMYLCATSRYPPGQGAYGYTFGSGTRLTVV.

The chain couples TRBV19 to TRBJ2-1, with TRBD2 as a possible D gene (7 bases). V was clipped by 5 bases and J by 6 bases, with 20 bases between them. CDR3 length equals 16 residues. CDR1 and CDR2 (germline): LNHDA, SQIVND (reference sequence). The CDR3 bases are TGTGCCAGTAGTCCCTACGGGGGCGGGAGTCCCAATGAGCAGTTCTTC. It codes for CASSPYGGGSPNEQFF.

The chain combines TRBV19 with TRBJ2-5, with a weak D call TRBD1 (6 bases). The germline V and J ends were trimmed by 4 bases and 5 bases, with 20 bases remaining between them. CDR1 is LNHDA and CDR2 is SQIVND in the germline V gene (reference sequence). The CDR3 runs to 16 residues. Here the CDR3 DNA reads TGTGCCAGTAGTAGCCGCGGACAGTCAGTTCGGGAGACCCAGTACTTC. It is translated as CASSSRGQSVRETQYF.

The V and J genes are TRBV19 and TRBJ1-2; 11 nucleotides agree with TRBD1. Germline CDR1 is LNHDA and CDR2 is SQIVND (reference sequence). V trimming: 8 bases; J trimming: 8 bases; junction bases outside the gene matches: 7. The CDR3 totals 13 residues. The CDR3 DNA is TGTGCCAGTTCCTTGGACAGGGGGCTCGGCTACACCTTC. Encoded protein: CASSLDRGLGYTF. Supplemented by reference TRBV19 and TRBJ1-2, the full variable domain reads DGGITQSPKYLFRKEGQNVTLSCEQNLNHDAMYWYRQDPGQGLRLIYYSQIVNDFQKGDIAEGYSVSREKKESFPLTVTSAQKNPTAFYLCASSLDRGLGYTFGSGTRLTVV.

This chain joins TRBV5-1 and TRBJ2-7, with TRBD2 matching 8 bases. Trimming at V came to 4 bases and at J to 3 bases, leaving 12 bases not matched to a gene. From germline, CDR1 is SGHRS and CDR2 YFSETQ. There are 16 residues in the CDR3. CDR3 amino acids: CASSPPRLAGDYEQYF. CDR3 nucleotide sequence: TGCGCCAGCAGCCCCCCCCGGCTAGCGGGCGACTACGAGCAGTACTTC. The full variable domain, completed using reference TRBV5-1 and TRBJ2-7, is KAGVTQTPRYLIKTRGQQVTLSCSPISGHRSVSWYQQTPGQGLQFLFEYFSETQRNKGNFPGRFSGRQFSNSRSEMNVSTLELGDSALYLCASSPPRLAGDYEQYFGPGTRLTVT.